The 24 T cell receptor beta chains below were found in one sample sequenced in a study of human T cells and chemical hapten exposure. TCRdb ran MiXCR on the RACE reads and lists one entry per CDR3 protein. Among 85,000 or so distinct CDR3 sequences listed, approximately 11% were seen once. Time point in this sample: patch test 1, 2 weeks after DPC sensitization. Treatment of the sample: therapeutic diphenylcyclopropenone sensitization with weekly scalp DPC. Here the sequenced sample was whole blood, taken in connection with sensitization to the hapten diphenylcyclopropenone (DPC). These receptors were taken from a woman between 50 and 59 years old with alopecia areata. Some clones in this sample may be carry-over from other donors' samples.

The rearrangement uses TRBV6-6 and TRBJ1-1, with TRBD1 matching 12 bases. The V gene's germline CDR1 is MNHNY and CDR2 SVGAGI (reference sequence). The CDR3 length is 19 residues. The V segment lost 2 bases and the J segment 6 bases; nucleotides outside the gene matches: 16. The CDR3, as DNA: TGTGCCAGCAGTTACCCCGGGGCGGGACAGGGGGCAGGGATGCCTGAAGCTTTCTTT. Translating it yields CASSYPGAGQGAGMPEAFF.

The chain has TRBV5-1 and TRBJ1-1, with D unresolved. Per the germline V gene, CDR1 is SGHRS and CDR2 is YFSETQ. The CDR3 runs to 11 residues. V lost 7 bases, J lost 0 bases, and 4 bases lay in between. The chain's CDR3 is CASRLNTEAFF. In DNA, the CDR3 is TGCGCCAGCCGGCTGAACACTGAAGCTTTCTTT.

This clonotype was found many times. The CDR3 loop is CSVDQTGRGTQYF. In nucleotides, the CDR3 is TGCAGCGTCGATCAGACGGGGAGAGGGACCCAGTACTTC. The chain joins TRBV29-1 to TRBJ2-5; D is perhaps TRBD2 (5 bases). The CDR3 sequence is 13 residues long. Germline values: CDR1 SQVTM, CDR2 ANQGSEA. Trimming removed 6 bases from V and 7 bases from J, with 18 bases in between.

This clonotype was observed a few times. The CDR3 nucleotides read TGTGCCACCAGTGATCCGAGGGCCATGAACACTGAAGCTTTCTTT. This codes for CATSDPRAMNTEAFF. The V call is TRBV24-1, the J call TRBJ1-1; D not certain. CDR3 length: 15 amino acids. Trimming removed 3 bases from V and 0 bases from J, with 10 bases in between. CDR1 is KGHDR, CDR2 SFDVKD, per germline.

This chain joins TRBV10-3 and TRBJ2-1; unclear D gene. This CDR3 contains 16 residues. Per germline, CDR1 ENHRY and CDR2 SYGVKD. V was cut by 2 bases and J by 0 bases, with 11 bases left in between. This CDR3 reads CAISETLGNSYNEQFF. As DNA, the CDR3 is TGTGCCATCAGTGAGACCCTAGGGAACTCCTACAATGAGCAGTTCTTC.

The table lists this clonotype with a few counts. The V call is TRBV12-3 or TRBV12-4, the J call TRBJ2-3; TRBD2 might be the D (5 bases). The CDR3 contains 13 residues. V was clipped by 7 bases and J by 3 bases, with 11 bases between them. CDR3 sequence (DNA): TGTGCCAGCATGGTCCGGACTACAGATACGCAGTATTTT. Translation gives CASMVRTTDTQYF.

This clonotype was seen many times. The V call is TRBV7-2, the J call TRBJ1-1, with 7 bases that match TRBD1. V lost 5 bases to trimming and J lost 6 bases; unmatched junction nucleotides: 12. The CDR3 extends over 15 amino acids. Germline-derived CDR1 and CDR2 are SGHTA and FQGNSA. The CDR3 coding sequence is TGTGCCAGCAGCGGTCGACAGGGTGTTAAGGCTGAAGCTTTCTTT. Protein product: CASSGRQGVKAEAFF. The whole variable domain, remainder taken from reference TRBV7-2 and TRBJ1-1, is GAGVSQSPSNKVTEKGKDVELRCDPISGHTALYWYRQSLGQGLEFLIYFQGNSAPDKSGLPSDRFSAERTGGSVSTLTIQRTQQEDSAVYLCASSGRQGVKAEAFFGQGTRLTVV.

This clonotype was seen a few times. The CDR3 protein is CASSLEPGGPNTGELFF. CDR3 in DNA: TGCGCCAGCAGCTTGGAACCAGGGGGCCCGAACACCGGGGAGCTGTTTTTT. The chain carries TRBV5-1 and TRBJ2-2; 8 nucleotides agree with TRBD1. Germline V CDR1 and CDR2: SGHRS, YFSETQ. The CDR3 runs to 17 residues. V lost 0 bases and J lost 0; bases outside the gene matches: 4.

This clonotype occurred a few times. The V call is TRBV5-1, the J call TRBJ2-5, with TRBD1 matching over 8 bases. Germline CDR1 is SGHRS and CDR2 is YFSETQ. The ends lost 4 bases at V and 4 bases at J; junction bases unmatched: 3. This CDR3 has 13 residues. CDR3 region: CASSTGTGETQYF. The CDR3 nucleotides are TGCGCCAGCAGCACCGGGACAGGAGAGACCCAGTACTTC.

This clonotype was seen more than once but under ten times. The gene calls are TRBV20-1 and TRBJ1-5; 8 bases are a match to TRBD1. The V segment lost 6 bases and the J segment 4 bases; nucleotides outside the gene matches: 5. There are 13 residues in the CDR3. Germline V gene sequence: CDR1 DFQATT, CDR2 SNEGSKA (reference sequence). The CDR3 spells CSATQGVNQPQHF. The CDR3 coding sequence is TGCAGTGCAACACAGGGGGTGAATCAGCCCCAGCATTTT.

CDR3 sequence: CSVSGTSGGTYEQYF. DNA of the CDR3: TGCAGCGTTTCCGGGACTAGCGGGGGAACCTACGAGCAGTACTTC. The V call is TRBV29-1, the J call TRBJ2-7; TRBD2 matches 14 bases. The CDR3 length is 15 residues. The V and J ends lost 5 bases and 2 bases, in that order; junction bases with no gene match: 5. Per the germline V gene, CDR1 is SQVTM and CDR2 is ANQGSEA.

At least ten counts were recorded for this clonotype. The V call is TRBV7-9, the J call TRBJ1-6; D is perhaps TRBD1 (6 bases). This CDR3 contains 15 residues. The V end was cut by 2 bases, the J end by 7 bases, with 12 bases between. Germline CDR1 is SEHNR and CDR2 is FQNEAQ (reference sequence). The CDR3 DNA reads TGTGCCAGCAGCTTAACCGGGACACACAATTCACCCCTCCACTTT. Its protein product is CASSLTGTHNSPLHF.

In its sample, this clonotype was seen many times. The rearrangement joins TRBV2 to TRBJ1-1, with TRBD1 matching over 9 bases. Per germline, CDR1 SNHLY and CDR2 FYNNEI. The J segment lost 5 bases and the V segment lost 7 bases, leaving 5 bases of the junction unmatched. The CDR3 totals 13 residues. The CDR3, as DNA: TGTGCCAGCAACCGGGACAGGGAAACTGAAGCTTTCTTT. Translation: CASNRDRETEAFF.

This clonotype was picked up many times. The V and J genes are TRBV11-2 and TRBJ2-3; maybe TRBD2 (5 bases). CDR3 length: 14 residues. The germline V gene has CDR1 SGHAT and CDR2 FQNNGV. The V end was cut by 5 bases, the J end by 6 bases, with 15 bases between. The CDR3 DNA is TGTGCCAGCAGCCGAGCCCCTACTAGGGATACGCAGTATTTT. It is translated as CASSRAPTRDTQYF. The full variable domain, with the rest looked up from reference TRBV11-2 and TRBJ2-3, is EAGVAQSPRYKIIEKRQSVAFWCNPISGHATLYWYQQILGQGPKLLIQFQNNGVVDDSQLPKDRFSAERLKGVDSTLKIQPAKLEDSAVYLCASSRAPTRDTQYFGPGTRLTVL.

The J gene is TRBJ1-2, the V gene TRBV28, with TRBD1 identical over 8 bases. The CDR3 has 13 residues. CDR1 and CDR2 from the germline V gene are MDHEN and SYDVKM. The J segment lost 4 bases and the V segment lost 6 bases, leaving 4 bases of the junction unmatched. The chain's CDR3 is CASSPTGAYGYTF. Written as DNA, the CDR3 is TGTGCCAGCAGCCCGACAGGGGCCTATGGCTACACCTTC.

The sample holds a few counts of this clonotype. This sequence joins TRBV7-9 and TRBJ2-3, with 9 bases matching TRBD1. This CDR3 region has 13 residues. CDR1 is SEHNR, CDR2 FQNEAQ, per germline (reference sequence). With 5 bases clipped from V and 7 bases from J, the junction kept 4 bases outside the gene matches. The CDR3 sequence is CASSGQGLNTQYF. The CDR3 region has the DNA TGTGCCAGCAGCGGACAGGGGTTAAATACGCAGTATTTT.

This chain joins TRBV19 and TRBJ2-3; maybe TRBD2 (6 bases). CDR1 LNHDA and CDR2 SQIVND come from the germline V gene (reference sequence). This CDR3 is built from 15 residues. V was shortened by 3 bases and J by 6 bases, with 16 bases between the two germline ends. This CDR3 is CASSIGGLPSDTQYF. The CDR3 nucleotides are TGTGCCAGTAGTATCGGTGGACTACCCTCGGATACGCAGTATTTT.

In this sample, this clonotype turned up a few times. The chain links TRBV4-2 to TRBJ2-1; no clear D gene. The CDR3 has 13 residues. CDR1 and CDR2 (germline): LGHNA, YNFKEQ. V was clipped by 1 base and J by 9 bases, with 10 bases between them. The DNA for the CDR3 is TGTGCCAGCAGCCAAGGAATTAGTAGTGAGCAGTTCTTC. It specifies CASSQGISSEQFF.

The CDR3 region is CASNSGAVGKNIQYF. The CDR3 bases are TGTGCCAGCAACAGCGGAGCTGTGGGCAAAAACATTCAGTACTTC. V gene TRBV28 combines with J gene TRBJ2-4; tentatively, D is TRBD2 (5 bases). V was clipped by 7 bases and J by 3 bases, with 16 bases between them. The germline V gene has CDR1 MDHEN and CDR2 SYDVKM. The CDR3 sequence is 15 residues long.

This chain connects TRBV12-3 or TRBV12-4 to TRBJ1-5; no clear D gene. The CDR3 is 16 residues long. Between the trimmed V and J ends, which lost 4 bases and 2 bases, there was a span of 15 bases. CDR3 DNA sequence: TGTGCCAGCAGTTGGGGTATGGGTTTGGGCAATCAGCCCCAGCATTTT. Its translation is CASSWGMGLGNQPQHF.

This clonotype was observed a few times. V and J are TRBV7-2 and TRBJ1-4, with a weak D call TRBD1 (5 bases). CDR1 SGHTA and CDR2 FQGNSA come from the germline V gene. The CDR3 contains 15 residues. The V end was cut by 2 bases, the J end by 3 bases, with 10 bases between. CDR3 coding DNA: TGTGCCAGCAGCTTACTAGGGGTTGCTAATGAAAAACTGTTTTTT. It codes for CASSLLGVANEKLFF.

This clonotype was recorded a few times. V is TRBV2 and J is TRBJ2-3; D may be TRBD1 (5 bases). The CDR3 has 13 residues. Germline values: CDR1 SNHLY, CDR2 FYNNEI. V was trimmed by 5 bases and J by 2 bases, leaving 8 bases between them. CDR3: CASSQGPTDTQYF. The CDR3 DNA reads TGTGCCAGCAGTCAGGGTCCCACAGATACGCAGTATTTT.

V and J are TRBV9 and TRBJ1-1; D is possibly TRBD1 (6 bases). The CDR3 loop spans 14 amino acids. Trimming left V 3 bases short and J 5 bases short, with 14 bases between. Germline V gene data show CDR1 as SGDLS and CDR2 as YYNGEE. CDR3 nucleotide sequence: TGTGCCAGCAGCGCGGGACAACCCGGGACTGAAGCTTTCTTT. Its protein is CASSAGQPGTEAFF.

The chain couples TRBV20-1 to TRBJ2-6; 8 bases are shared with TRBD2. CDR1 is DFQATT and CDR2 is SNEGSKA in the germline V gene (reference sequence). Trimming took 6 bases from V and 1 from J; bases not matched to a gene: 5. This CDR3 region has 15 residues. CDR3 bases: TGCAGTGCCTCACTAGCGGAGTCTGGGGCCAACGTCCTGACTTTC. It codes for CSASLAESGANVLTF.